One and the same sample provided the 27 T cell receptor beta chains below, sequenced in a study of shared clonotypes between healthy human individuals. TCRdb's copy holds only in-frame clones and misses some; the assay was immunoSEQ multiplex PCR. The top ten clones hold 0.85% to 1.2% of a sample with 2 million or so clones, approximately 94% of them seen once. Naive CD8 isolation took CD45RO-negative cells positively selected for CCR7 and excluded terminally differentiated effector memory CD45RA+ cells. The sequenced sample was naive CD8+ T cells sorted from blood. Source of these receptors: a young man in good health.

This chain connects TRBV7-2 to TRBJ2-5; 7 nucleotides agree with TRBD2. Germline V lookup: CDR1 SGHTA, CDR2 FQGNSA. The CDR3 is 14 amino acids. The J segment lost 9 bases and the V segment lost 3 bases, leaving 10 bases of the junction unmatched. The CDR3 nucleotides read TGTGCCAGCAGCTTCGGACTAGTGGTGGGGCCCCAGTACTTC. It encodes CASSFGLVVGPQYF.

The chain has TRBV30 and TRBJ2-5; perhaps D is TRBD1 or TRBD2 (5 bases each). Germline values: CDR1 GTSNPN, CDR2 SVGIG (reference sequence). The CDR3 extends over 13 amino acids. Deletions cut 2 bases from V and 4 bases from J, with 11 bases between. The CDR3 sequence: CAWSTWGIETQYF. CDR3 sequence (DNA): TGTGCCTGGAGTACGTGGGGGATAGAGACCCAGTACTTC. Using reference TRBV30 and TRBJ2-5 for the parts outside the CDR3, the full variable domain is SQTIHQWPATLVQPVGSPLSLECTVEGTSNPNLYWYRQAAGRGLQLLFYSVGIGQISSEVPQNLSASRPQDRQFILSSKKLLLSDSGFYLCAWSTWGIETQYFGPGTRLLVL.

The chain carries TRBV27 and TRBJ2-7, with TRBD1 matching over 7 bases. Germline V gives CDR1 MNHEY, CDR2 SMNVEV (reference sequence). This CDR3 region has 13 residues. Trimming removed 6 bases from V and 3 bases from J; junction bases left unmatched: 5. CDR3 amino acids: CASRGTELYEQYF. The CDR3 DNA reads as TGTGCCAGCAGGGGGACAGAACTCTACGAGCAGTACTTC.

The genes are TRBV28 and TRBJ1-6, with a tentative D call TRBD1 (5 bases). Germline V gives CDR1 MDHEN, CDR2 SYDVKM. This CDR3 spans 16 amino acids. Trimming removed 4 bases at V and 11 bases at J, with 21 bases between. The CDR3 sequence is CASSSSPGRPTTPLHF. The CDR3, as DNA: TGTGCCAGCAGTTCCTCGCCGGGACGCCCTACCACACCCCTCCACTTT.

CDR3 coding DNA: TGCGCCAGCAGCCAAGTCGCGGCAGCCGACTACTACGAGCAGTACTTC. It is translated as CASSQVAAADYYEQYF. The chain joins TRBV4-3 to TRBJ2-7; weak D call: TRBD2 (5 bases). The germline gives CDR1 LGHNA, CDR2 YSLEER. Trimming shortened V by 1 base and J by 3 bases, and 16 bases separated the two germline ends. The CDR3 totals 16 residues.

The V call is TRBV7-9, the J call TRBJ2-4; D is tentatively TRBD1 or TRBD2 (5 bases each). V was shortened by 7 bases and J by 12 bases, with 19 bases between the two germline ends. Germline lookup yields CDR1 SEHNR and CDR2 FQNEAQ (reference sequence). CDR3 size: 13 residues. This CDR3 is CASNRGWTSPQYF. The DNA of the CDR3 is TGTGCCAGCAATCGGGGCTGGACTTCGCCTCAGTACTTC.

The chain has TRBV2 and TRBJ2-5; D unclear. CDR1 SNHLY and CDR2 FYNNEI come from the germline V gene. V was shortened by 6 bases and J by 4 bases, with 18 bases between the two germline ends. This CDR3 comprises 15 residues. The CDR3 spells CASSQALQSGETQYF. CDR3 in DNA: TGTGCCAGCAGCCAAGCGCTACAGTCAGGAGAGACCCAGTACTTC. Filled out from reference TRBV2 and TRBJ2-5, the complete variable domain reads EPEVTQTPSHQVTQMGQEVILRCVPISNHLYFYWYRQILGQKVEFLVSFYNNEISEKSEIFDDQFSVERPDGSNFTLKIRSTKLEDSAMYFCASSQALQSGETQYFGPGTRLLVL.

The genes are TRBV6-5 and TRBJ2-7, with D possibly being TRBD1 (7 bases). The V gene's germline CDR1 is MNHEY and CDR2 SVGAGI. CDR3 length equals 15 residues. Trimming took off 6 bases at V and 0 bases at J, with 15 bases between the two ends. CDR3 coding DNA: TGTGCCAGCAGGGGGCCCAGGGGGGACTCCTACGAGCAGTACTTC. It translates to CASRGPRGDSYEQYF.

The gene calls are TRBV5-1 and TRBJ2-5; D unclear. Trimming took 2 bases from V and 10 from J, leaving 15 bases between them. The CDR3 contains 13 residues. The germline V gene encodes CDR1 SGHRS and CDR2 YFSETQ. The DNA for the CDR3 is TGCGCCAGCAGCTTTGGACCTTTTAATGACCAGTACTTC. It yields the protein CASSFGPFNDQYF.

The rearrangement joins TRBV2 to TRBJ2-1; D is undetermined. This CDR3 comprises 9 residues. Germline lookup yields CDR1 SNHLY and CDR2 FYNNEI. Between the trimmed V and J ends, which lost 7 bases and 12 bases, there was a span of 7 bases. The CDR3 spells CASIEWQFF. As DNA, the CDR3 is TGTGCCAGCATCGAGTGGCAGTTCTTC. Combining the CDR3 with reference TRBV2 and TRBJ2-1 gives the whole variable domain EPEVTQTPSHQVTQMGQEVILRCVPISNHLYFYWYRQILGQKVEFLVSFYNNEISEKSEIFDDQFSVERPDGSNFTLKIRSTKLEDSAMYFCASIEWQFFGPGTRLTVL.

CDR3 nucleotides: TGTGCCAGCAGTTCCACGCCAAAGACCGGGGAGCTGTTTTTT. This gives the protein CASSSTPKTGELFF. The genes are TRBV27 and TRBJ2-2; D gene uncertain. With 4 bases removed from V and 5 bases from J, the gap between germline ends came to 11 bases. The CDR3 is 14 residues long. The germline V gene encodes CDR1 MNHEY and CDR2 SMNVEV (reference sequence).

The chain couples TRBV5-6 to TRBJ2-2; D unresolved. The CDR3 runs 13 residues. The ends were cut back, 2 bases at V and 1 base at J, with 3 bases in the middle. The germline V gene encodes CDR1 SGHDT and CDR2 YYEEEE. Here the CDR3 DNA reads TGTGCCAGCAGCTTTCAGAACACCGGGGAGCTGTTTTTT. Its protein is CASSFQNTGELFF.

This chain joins TRBV6-1 and TRBJ1-4; perhaps TRBD1 as D (5 bases). The V gene's germline CDR1 is MNHNS and CDR2 SASEGT. Trimming took 3 bases from V and 11 from J, leaving 16 bases between them. The CDR3 covers 14 residues. CDR3 sequence (DNA): TGTGCCAGCAGTGATTGGAGCGGGGGGAACAAACTGTTTTTT. This translates into CASSDWSGGNKLFF.

CDR3 sequence reads: CASSPPDRGPYNEQFF. CDR3 bases: TGTGCCAGCAGCCCGCCGGACAGGGGGCCATACAATGAGCAGTTCTTC. The rearrangement uses TRBV5-8 and TRBJ2-1, with 11 positions matching TRBD1. The CDR3 sequence is 16 residues long. The trim removed 4 bases at V and 4 bases at J, leaving 7 bases unmatched. Per germline, CDR1 SGHTS and CDR2 YDEGEE.

The chain uses TRBV28 and TRBJ1-1, with 8 positions matching TRBD1. The V segment lost 5 bases and the J segment 1 base; nucleotides outside the gene matches: 6. Per germline, CDR1 MDHEN and CDR2 SYDVKM. This CDR3 has 15 residues. Here the CDR3 DNA reads TGTGCCAGCAGTCCGTGGACAGGGAAGAACACTGAAGCTTTCTTT. This sequence encodes CASSPWTGKNTEAFF.

The chain combines TRBV2 with TRBJ2-3; either TRBD1 or TRBD2 may supply D (6 bases each). CDR3 length: 13 amino acids. Per germline, CDR1 SNHLY and CDR2 FYNNEI. Trimming took off 10 bases at V and 2 bases at J, with 13 bases between the two ends. The CDR3 region has the DNA TGTGCCAACCTAGGGGGGCTCACAGATACGCAGTATTTT. Protein: CANLGGLTDTQYF.

The chain joins TRBV5-1 to TRBJ2-3; D remains ambiguous. From germline, CDR1 is SGHRS and CDR2 YFSETQ. V lost 2 bases, J lost 0 bases, and 7 bases lay in between. The CDR3 extends over 14 amino acids. The CDR3 spells CASSFSTSTDTQYF. The DNA of the CDR3 is TGCGCCAGCAGCTTTTCTACTAGCACAGATACGCAGTATTTT.

J is TRBJ2-2 and V is TRBV15; D is tentatively TRBD1 or TRBD2 (5 bases each). Trimming took off 3 bases at V and 3 bases at J, with 23 bases between the two ends. Germline CDR1 is LNHNV and CDR2 is YYDKDF (reference sequence). The CDR3 extends over 19 amino acids. The CDR3 reads CATSRRVGAAFFHTGELFF. DNA of the CDR3: TGTGCCACCAGCAGGAGGGTAGGGGCGGCATTCTTCCACACCGGGGAGCTGTTTTTT.

The chain joins TRBV9 to TRBJ2-1; D ambiguous. CDR3 length: 14 residues. The germline V gene has CDR1 SGDLS and CDR2 YYNGEE. Between the trimmed V and J ends, which lost 4 bases and 6 bases, there was a span of 14 bases. The CDR3 DNA is TGTGCCAGCAGCCCGTTTGGACCTCTCAATGAGCAGTTCTTC. This encodes CASSPFGPLNEQFF.

For the CDR3, the DNA is TGTGCCAGCAGTGAACTGCGGGGGGCGGGGAACACAGATACGCAGTATTTT. Its translation is CASSELRGAGNTDTQYF. The chain recombines TRBV6-1 with TRBJ2-3; 8 bases line up with TRBD2. The length of the CDR3 is 17 residues. In germline, CDR1 is MNHNS, CDR2 SASEGT. Trimming cost V 2 bases and J 2 bases; bases outside gene matches: 9.

The V and J genes are TRBV4-1 and TRBJ2-5; D is possibly TRBD1 (6 bases). The CDR3 covers 17 residues. CDR1 is MGHRA and CDR2 is YSYEKL in the germline V gene. Trimming stripped 1 base from V and 3 bases from J, with 18 bases between. The CDR3 DNA sequence: TGCGCCAGCAGCCAAGCGTCCGGGACACCTAAAGAAGAGACCCAGTACTTC. Amino acids: CASSQASGTPKEETQYF.

V usage is TRBV4-1 and J usage is TRBJ1-1; D remains ambiguous. Deletions cut 2 bases from V and 8 bases from J, with 15 bases between. Germline loops: CDR1 MGHRA, CDR2 YSYEKL. This CDR3 has 14 amino acids. CDR3 bases: TGCGCCAGCAGCCAAAGCTTTGGTGGTGAGGAAGCTTTCTTT. This gives the protein CASSQSFGGEEAFF.

The chain carries TRBV4-1 and TRBJ2-1, with a tentative D call TRBD2 (6 bases). Germline V gene data show CDR1 as MGHRA and CDR2 as YSYEKL. The CDR3 consists of 14 residues. Trimming took 1 base from V and 9 from J, leaving 13 bases between them. The CDR3 DNA is TGCGCCAGCAGCCAAGTGGGACGGGGGAGTGAGCAGTTCTTC. This sequence encodes CASSQVGRGSEQFF.

The chain carries TRBV30 and TRBJ2-7; D gene uncertain. This CDR3 contains 14 residues. The germline gives CDR1 GTSNPN, CDR2 SVGIG (reference sequence). Trimming removed 2 bases at V and 1 base at J, with 12 bases between. The CDR3 is CAWSTALTSYEQYF. The CDR3 bases are TGTGCCTGGAGTACAGCCTTGACGTCCTACGAGCAGTACTTC.

V usage is TRBV5-4 and J usage is TRBJ1-5; TRBD1 is a possible D gene (6 bases). Trimming left V 0 bases short and J 7 bases short, with 11 bases between. CDR1 is SGHNT and CDR2 is YYREEE in the germline V gene (reference sequence). The CDR3 covers 14 residues. CDR3 sequence reads: CASSLGQGGQPQHF. CDR3 coding DNA: TGTGCCAGCAGCTTGGGACAAGGGGGGCAGCCCCAGCATTTT.

This chain links TRBV4-3 with TRBJ2-5; D gene unclear. V lost 0 bases and J 2 bases, leaving 10 bases between the germline ends. Germline V gene sequence: CDR1 LGHNA, CDR2 YSLEER. This CDR3 has 15 residues. CDR3 protein: CASSQDVGSQETQYF. CDR3 in DNA: TGCGCCAGCAGCCAAGATGTGGGGTCTCAAGAGACCCAGTACTTC.

The J gene is TRBJ2-1, the V gene TRBV19, with TRBD2 matching over 11 bases. This CDR3 contains 17 residues. The ends lost 0 bases at V and 2 bases at J; junction bases unmatched: 3. From germline, CDR1 is LNHDA and CDR2 SQIVND (reference sequence). CDR3: CASSIELAGAPYNEQFF. The CDR3 DNA sequence: TGTGCCAGTAGTATAGAACTAGCGGGGGCCCCCTACAATGAGCAGTTCTTC.